The 13 T cell receptor beta chains below all came from one sample that was sequenced in a study of T-cell reconstitution after alpha-beta-depleted transplantation in children. The library targeted TCRbeta and was prepared with unique molecular identifiers. TCRdb re-called the PCR reads with MiXCR, one entry per CDR3 protein. The profile shows hundreds of thousands of distinct CDR3 sequences, 13% of them singletons. The sample was PBMCs, taken before TCRalphabeta/CD19-depleted stem cell transplant. These receptors came from a girl aged 2-9 years with congenital amegakaryocytic thrombocytopenia, due to receive a stem cell transplant.

V gene TRBV7-3 combines with J gene TRBJ1-2, with D perhaps TRBD1 (6 bases). There are 19 residues in the CDR3. Germline V gives CDR1 SGHTA, CDR2 FQGTGA. Trimming took 3 bases from V and 7 from J, leaving 30 bases between them. This CDR3 is CASSLEGGDSRPGSSGYTF. As DNA, the CDR3 is TGTGCCAGCAGCTTGGAGGGGGGGGATTCTCGACCCGGTAGTAGTGGCTACACCTTC. Full variable domain (outside the CDR3, taken from reference TRBV7-3 and TRBJ1-2): GAGVSQTPSNKVTEKGKYVELRCDPISGHTALYWYRQSLGQGPEFLIYFQGTGAADDSGLPNDRFFAVRPEGSVSTLKIQRTERGDSAVYLCASSLEGGDSRPGSSGYTFGSGTRLTVV.

The chain has TRBV10-3 and TRBJ2-7, with 9 nucleotides matching TRBD2. The CDR3 covers 16 residues. The germline V gene encodes CDR1 ENHRY and CDR2 SYGVKD. V dropped 0 bases and J dropped 6; count of bases not matched to a gene: 9. The CDR3 nucleotides read TGTGCCATCAGTGAGTCGGCTAGCGGGGTCCTCGGCGAGCAGTACTTC. It translates to CAISESASGVLGEQYF.

This clonotype was seen at least ten times. The chain carries TRBV7-9 and TRBJ2-1; D is undetermined. V lost 8 bases to trimming and J lost 4 bases, with 12 bases between them. Germline CDR1 reads SEHNR; CDR2 reads FQNEAQ (reference sequence). CDR3 length: 13 residues. The DNA for the CDR3 is TGTGCCAGCTACGTGGGTAGATACAATGAGCAGTTCTTC. It is translated as CASYVGRYNEQFF.

V is TRBV27 and J is TRBJ2-7, with D uncertain. Germline V lookup: CDR1 MNHEY, CDR2 SMNVEV (reference sequence). This CDR3 contains 13 residues. The V end lost 10 bases, the J end lost 3 bases, and 16 bases lay between the germline ends. CDR3 amino acids: CATTYGPGYEQYF. CDR3 nucleotide sequence: TGTGCCACCACATACGGACCGGGCTACGAGCAGTACTTC.

This clonotype was detected many times. The CDR3: CASGPTSETYNEQFF. The DNA of the CDR3 is TGTGCCAGCGGACCAACTAGTGAAACCTACAATGAGCAGTTCTTC. The chain uses TRBV6-1 and TRBJ2-1; a possible D gene is TRBD2 (5 bases). The ends were cut back, 8 bases at V and 2 bases at J, with 16 bases in the middle. Looked up from germline, CDR1 is MNHNS and CDR2 is SASEGT. This CDR3 comprises 15 residues.

This clonotype has a count of ten or more. The chain employs TRBV5-1 and TRBJ1-2, with TRBD1 identical over 8 bases. The CDR3 is 14 amino acids. The germline gives CDR1 SGHRS, CDR2 YFSETQ. V trimming: 4 bases; J trimming: 5 bases; junction bases outside the gene matches: 7. CDR3 sequence: CASSTGTGNYGYTF. In DNA form, the CDR3 reads TGCGCCAGCAGCACCGGGACAGGAAATTATGGCTACACCTTC.

The rearrangement joins TRBV25-1 to TRBJ1-4; D is perhaps TRBD1 (5 bases). The CDR3 runs to 13 residues. Germline CDR1 is MGHDK and CDR2 is SYGVNS. Trimming took off 8 bases at V and 4 bases at J, with 11 bases between the two ends. The CDR3 nucleotides read TGTGCCAGCGCGAGGGGTCTTAATGAAAAACTGTTTTTT. This encodes CASARGLNEKLFF.

This clonotype turned up a few times. One end of the junction varies from germline; a read error may be responsible. The rearrangement links TRBV20-1 to TRBJ2-6; 7 bases line up with TRBD1. Germline V gene lookup returns CDR1 DFQATT and CDR2 SNEGSKA (reference sequence). The CDR3 runs to 16 residues. The CDR3 here is CCAWTGTSSGANVLTF. In DNA, the CDR3 is TGCTGTGCCTGGACAGGCACGAGCTCTGGGGCCAACGTCCTGACTTTC.

This clonotype was picked up a small number of times. The rearrangement links TRBV7-2 to TRBJ2-2; D is unresolved. V lost 2 bases and J lost 3, with 13 bases in between. This CDR3 spans 16 amino acids. Germline values: CDR1 SGHTA, CDR2 FQGNSA. The CDR3 coding sequence is TGTGCCAGCAGCTTAAAAATGGCTACATACACCGGGGAGCTGTTTTTT. Amino acids: CASSLKMATYTGELFF.

This clonotype was detected many times. The chain carries TRBV12-3 or TRBV12-4 and TRBJ1-5; 7 bases fit TRBD1. This CDR3 is 15 amino acids long. J was trimmed by 6 bases and V by 3 bases; bases with no gene match: 8. The CDR3 nucleotides read TGTGCCAGCAGTTTCCGACAGGGCGAGTTTCAGCCCCAGCATTTT. Translated, it gives CASSFRQGEFQPQHF.

In its sample, this clonotype was seen many times. This chain links TRBV12-3 or TRBV12-4 with TRBJ2-3, with D perhaps TRBD1 (6 bases). The CDR3 extends over 15 amino acids. V gave up 2 bases and J gave up 2 bases, with 11 bases separating them. The CDR3 loop reads CASSLNRGHTDTQYF. In nucleotides, the CDR3 is TGTGCCAGCAGTTTAAATCGGGGACACACAGATACGCAGTATTTT.

This clonotype has only a few counts. V usage is TRBV20-1 and J usage is TRBJ2-5; 7 bases are shared with TRBD2. Germline trimming cut 0 bases from V and 3 bases from J; bases unmatched to any gene: 4. Germline V gene data show CDR1 as DFQATT and CDR2 as SNEGSKA (reference sequence). There are 14 residues in the CDR3. The DNA of the CDR3 is TGCAGTGCTAGAGAGAATGGGGGGGAAGAGACCCAGTACTTC. Protein: CSARENGGEETQYF.

This clonotype came up many times. The chain has TRBV12-3 or TRBV12-4 and TRBJ2-7; tentatively, D is TRBD2 (6 bases). CDR3 length: 16 residues. The V end was cut by 3 bases, the J end by 6 bases, with 21 bases between. CDR3 nucleotide sequence: TGTGCCAGCAGTTTCGACAGTCTTCGGGGGTTAGCCGAGCAGTACTTC. Translated, it gives CASSFDSLRGLAEQYF.